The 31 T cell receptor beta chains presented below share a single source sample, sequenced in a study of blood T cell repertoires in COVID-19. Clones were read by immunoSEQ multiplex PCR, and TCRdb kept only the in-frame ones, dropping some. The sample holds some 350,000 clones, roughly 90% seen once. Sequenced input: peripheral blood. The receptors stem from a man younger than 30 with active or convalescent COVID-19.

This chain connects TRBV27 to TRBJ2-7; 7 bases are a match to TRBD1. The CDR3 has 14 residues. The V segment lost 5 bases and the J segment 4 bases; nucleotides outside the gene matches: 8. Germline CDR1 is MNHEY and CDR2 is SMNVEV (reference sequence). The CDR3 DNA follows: TGTGCCAGCAGTATGACAGGGCCTCTATACGAGCAGTACTTC. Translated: CASSMTGPLYEQYF.

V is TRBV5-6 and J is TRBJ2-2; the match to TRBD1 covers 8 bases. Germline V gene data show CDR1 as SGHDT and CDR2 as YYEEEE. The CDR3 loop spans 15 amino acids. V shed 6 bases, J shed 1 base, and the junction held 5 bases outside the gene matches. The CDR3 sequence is CASIVQGGNTGELFF. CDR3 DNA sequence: TGTGCCAGCATCGTACAGGGGGGGAACACCGGGGAGCTGTTTTTT.

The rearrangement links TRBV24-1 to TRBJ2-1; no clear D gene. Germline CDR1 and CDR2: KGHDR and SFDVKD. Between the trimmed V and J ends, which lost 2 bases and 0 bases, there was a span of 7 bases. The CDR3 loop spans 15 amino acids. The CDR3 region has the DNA TGTGCCACCAGTGATTCACAGTTCTCCTACAATGAGCAGTTCTTC. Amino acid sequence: CATSDSQFSYNEQFF.

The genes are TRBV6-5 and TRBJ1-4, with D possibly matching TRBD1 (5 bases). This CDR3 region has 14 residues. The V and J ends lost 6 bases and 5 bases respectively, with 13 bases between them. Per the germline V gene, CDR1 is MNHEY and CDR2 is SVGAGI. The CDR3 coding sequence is TGTGCCAGCAGGACGGTGGGGGGGAATGAAAAACTGTTTTTT. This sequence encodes CASRTVGGNEKLFF.

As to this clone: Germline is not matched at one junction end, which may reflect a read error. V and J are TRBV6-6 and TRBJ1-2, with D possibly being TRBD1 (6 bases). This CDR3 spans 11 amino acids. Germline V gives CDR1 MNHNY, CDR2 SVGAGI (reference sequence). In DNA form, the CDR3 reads TGTGCCAGCAGCCCGTGGGGGCTAGTTTCCTTC. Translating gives CASSPWGLVSF.

The CDR3 loop reads CASSIWAGVYYGYTF. The CDR3 DNA reads as TGTGCCAGCAGCATTTGGGCAGGGGTGTACTATGGCTACACCTTC. The chain links TRBV21-1 to TRBJ1-2; the table names TRBD1, a call not compared with the DNA. TRBV21-1 represents a pseudogene. This CDR3 has 15 residues.

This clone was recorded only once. The DNA for the CDR3 is TGTGCCAGCACCGAGCCGCACGATAGCTACGAGCAGTACTTC. Its protein product is CASTEPHDSYEQYF. The chain combines TRBV6-6 with TRBJ2-7, with D unclear. The length of the CDR3 is 14 residues. Germline V gene data show CDR1 as MNHNY and CDR2 as SVGAGI (reference sequence). Trimming stripped 7 bases from V and 3 bases from J, with 16 bases between.

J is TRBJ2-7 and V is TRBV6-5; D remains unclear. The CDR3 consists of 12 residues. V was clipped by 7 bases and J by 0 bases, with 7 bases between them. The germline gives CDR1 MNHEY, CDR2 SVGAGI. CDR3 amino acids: CASKELSYEQYF. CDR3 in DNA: TGTGCCAGCAAGGAGCTCTCCTACGAGCAGTACTTC.

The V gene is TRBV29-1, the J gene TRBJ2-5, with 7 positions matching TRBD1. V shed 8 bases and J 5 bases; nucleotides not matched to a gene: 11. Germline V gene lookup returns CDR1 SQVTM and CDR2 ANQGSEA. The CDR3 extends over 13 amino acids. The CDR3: CSLDRVSRETQYF. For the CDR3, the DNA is TGCAGCCTCGACAGGGTCAGCAGGGAGACCCAGTACTTC.

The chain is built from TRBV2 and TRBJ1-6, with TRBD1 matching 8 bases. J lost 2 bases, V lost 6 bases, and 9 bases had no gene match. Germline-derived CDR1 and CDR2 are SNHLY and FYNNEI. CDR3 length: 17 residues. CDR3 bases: TGTGCCAGCAGCCTTGACAGGGGCCGGACCTATAATTCACCCCTCCACTTT. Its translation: CASSLDRGRTYNSPLHF.

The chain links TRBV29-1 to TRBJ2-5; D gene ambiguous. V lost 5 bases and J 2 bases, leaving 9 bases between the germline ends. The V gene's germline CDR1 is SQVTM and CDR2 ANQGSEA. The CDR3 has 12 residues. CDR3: CSVRVFQETQYF. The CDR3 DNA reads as TGCAGCGTTCGGGTGTTTCAAGAGACCCAGTACTTC. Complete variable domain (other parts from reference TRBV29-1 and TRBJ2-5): SAVISQKPSRDICQRGTSLTIQCQVDSQVTMMFWYRQQPGQSLTLIATANQGSEATYESGFVIDKFPISRPNLTFSTLTVSNMSPEDSSIYLCSVRVFQETQYFGPGTRLLVL.

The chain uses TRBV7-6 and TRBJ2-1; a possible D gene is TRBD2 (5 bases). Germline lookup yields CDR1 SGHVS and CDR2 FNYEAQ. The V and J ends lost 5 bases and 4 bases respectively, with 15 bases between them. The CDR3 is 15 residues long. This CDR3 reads CASSQRSGSYNEQFF. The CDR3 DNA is TGTGCCAGCAGCCAGAGGTCGGGGAGTTACAATGAGCAGTTCTTC.

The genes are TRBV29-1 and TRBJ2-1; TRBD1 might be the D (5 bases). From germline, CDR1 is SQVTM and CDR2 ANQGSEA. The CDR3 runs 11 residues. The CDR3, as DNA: TGCATAGGGGCTAGAAACAATGAGCAGTTCTTC. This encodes CIGARNNEQFF.

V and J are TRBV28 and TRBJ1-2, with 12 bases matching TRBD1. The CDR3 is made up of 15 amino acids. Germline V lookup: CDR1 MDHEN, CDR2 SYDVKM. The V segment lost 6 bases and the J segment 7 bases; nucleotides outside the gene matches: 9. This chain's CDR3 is CASSLPGQGAFGYTF. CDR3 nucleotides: TGTGCCAGCAGCCTACCGGGACAGGGGGCGTTTGGCTACACCTTC.

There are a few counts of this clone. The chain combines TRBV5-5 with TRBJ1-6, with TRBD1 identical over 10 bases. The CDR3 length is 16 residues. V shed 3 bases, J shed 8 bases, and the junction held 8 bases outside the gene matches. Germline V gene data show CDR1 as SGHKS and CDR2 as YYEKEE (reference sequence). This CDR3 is CASSSRGGQGHSPLHF. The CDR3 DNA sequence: TGTGCCAGCAGCTCGAGAGGGGGACAGGGGCATTCACCCCTCCACTTT.

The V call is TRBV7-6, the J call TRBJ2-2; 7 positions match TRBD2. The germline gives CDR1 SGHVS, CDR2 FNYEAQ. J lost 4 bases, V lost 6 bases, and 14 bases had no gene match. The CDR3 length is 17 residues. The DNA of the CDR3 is TGTGCCAGCAGGTCGGCGGGAGCCGCGGTTGGCACCGGGGAGCTGTTTTTT. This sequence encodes CASRSAGAAVGTGELFF.

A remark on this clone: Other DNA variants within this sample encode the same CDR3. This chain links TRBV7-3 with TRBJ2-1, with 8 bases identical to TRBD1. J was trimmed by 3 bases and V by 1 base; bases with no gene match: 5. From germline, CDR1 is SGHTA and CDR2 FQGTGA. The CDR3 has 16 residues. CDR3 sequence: CASSLKGTGGYNEQFF. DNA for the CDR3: TGTGCCAGCAGCTTAAAAGGCACAGGGGGCTACAATGAGCAGTTCTTC.

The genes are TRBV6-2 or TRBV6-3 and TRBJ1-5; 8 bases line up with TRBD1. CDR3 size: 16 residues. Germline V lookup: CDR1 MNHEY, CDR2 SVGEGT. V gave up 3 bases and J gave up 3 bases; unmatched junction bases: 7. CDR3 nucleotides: TGTGCCAGCAGTTATTTGACAGGGGAAGTCAATCAGCCCCAGCATTTT. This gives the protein CASSYLTGEVNQPQHF.

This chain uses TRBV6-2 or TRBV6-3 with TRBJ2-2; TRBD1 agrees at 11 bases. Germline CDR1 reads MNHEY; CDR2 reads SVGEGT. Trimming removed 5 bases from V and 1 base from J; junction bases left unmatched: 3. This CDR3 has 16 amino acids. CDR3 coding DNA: TGTGCCAGCAGTACCGGGACAGGGGGGAACACCGGGGAGCTGTTTTTT. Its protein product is CASSTGTGGNTGELFF.

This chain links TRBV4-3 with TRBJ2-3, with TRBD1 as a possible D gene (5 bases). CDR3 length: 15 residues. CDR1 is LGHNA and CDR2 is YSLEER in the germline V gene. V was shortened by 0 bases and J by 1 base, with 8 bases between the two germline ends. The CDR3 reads CASSQEVQGTDTQYF. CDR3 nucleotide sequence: TGCGCCAGCAGCCAAGAAGTACAGGGCACAGATACGCAGTATTTT.

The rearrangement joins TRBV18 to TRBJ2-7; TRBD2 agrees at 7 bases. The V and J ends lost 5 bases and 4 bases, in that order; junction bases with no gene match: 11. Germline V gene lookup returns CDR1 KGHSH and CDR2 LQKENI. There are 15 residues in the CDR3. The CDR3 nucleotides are TGTGCCAGCTCAGTGACTTGGACGGGAGGATACGAGCAGTACTTC. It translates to CASSVTWTGGYEQYF.

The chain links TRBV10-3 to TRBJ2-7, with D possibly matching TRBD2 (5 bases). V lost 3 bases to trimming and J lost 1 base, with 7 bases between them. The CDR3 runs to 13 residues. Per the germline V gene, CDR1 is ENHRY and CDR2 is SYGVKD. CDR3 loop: CAISDGESYEQYF. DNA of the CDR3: TGTGCCATCAGTGACGGGGAATCCTACGAGCAGTACTTC.

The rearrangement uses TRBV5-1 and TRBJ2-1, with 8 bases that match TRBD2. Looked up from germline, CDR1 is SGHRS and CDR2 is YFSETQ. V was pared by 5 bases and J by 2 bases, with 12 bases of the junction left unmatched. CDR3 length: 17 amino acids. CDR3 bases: TGCGCCAGCAGGAGAACTAGCGGAGTTACCACCTACAATGAGCAGTTCTTC. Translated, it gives CASRRTSGVTTYNEQFF.

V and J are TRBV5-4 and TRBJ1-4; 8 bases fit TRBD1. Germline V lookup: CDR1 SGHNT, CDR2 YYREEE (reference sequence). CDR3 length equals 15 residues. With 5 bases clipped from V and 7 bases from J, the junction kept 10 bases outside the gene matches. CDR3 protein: CASSYGQGLGEKLFF. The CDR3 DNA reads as TGTGCCAGCAGTTACGGACAGGGTCTGGGTGAAAAACTGTTTTTT.

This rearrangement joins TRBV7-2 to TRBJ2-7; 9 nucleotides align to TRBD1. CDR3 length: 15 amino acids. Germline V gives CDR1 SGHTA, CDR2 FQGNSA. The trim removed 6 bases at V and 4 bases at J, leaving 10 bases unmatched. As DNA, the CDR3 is TGTGCCAGCAGACTATCGGGACAGGGAGGATACGAGCAGTACTTC. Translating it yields CASRLSGQGGYEQYF.

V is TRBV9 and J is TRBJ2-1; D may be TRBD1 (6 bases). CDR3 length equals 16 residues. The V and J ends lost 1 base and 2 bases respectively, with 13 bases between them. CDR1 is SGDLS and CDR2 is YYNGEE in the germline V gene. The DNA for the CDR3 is TGTGCCAGCAGCGTAAATGGCAGGGGTCCCTACAATGAGCAGTTCTTC. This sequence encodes CASSVNGRGPYNEQFF.

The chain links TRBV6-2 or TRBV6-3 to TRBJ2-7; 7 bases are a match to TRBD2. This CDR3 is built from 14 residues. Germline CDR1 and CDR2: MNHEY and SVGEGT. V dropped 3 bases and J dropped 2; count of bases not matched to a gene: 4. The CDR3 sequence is CASSYPGLAYEQYF. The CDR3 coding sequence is TGTGCCAGCAGTTATCCCGGACTAGCCTACGAGCAGTACTTC.

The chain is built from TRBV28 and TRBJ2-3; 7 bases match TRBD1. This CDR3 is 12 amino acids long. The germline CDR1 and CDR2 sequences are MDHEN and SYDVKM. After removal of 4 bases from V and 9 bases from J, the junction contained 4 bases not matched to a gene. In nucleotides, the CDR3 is TGTGCCAGCAGTTCCGGACAGGCAACGCAGTATTTT. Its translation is CASSSGQATQYF.

CDR3 DNA sequence: TGTGCCAGCAGCGAAACAGGGGGCCTTAAGAGCACTGAAGCTTTCTTT. Amino acids: CASSETGGLKSTEAFF. The V gene is TRBV9, the J gene TRBJ1-1; 9 nucleotides match TRBD1. V was clipped by 3 bases and J by 4 bases; unmatched bases: 10. The germline CDR1 and CDR2 sequences are SGDLS and YYNGEE. The CDR3 spans 16 residues.

The CDR3 coding sequence is TGTGCCAGCAGTTCCCAGGCACCCACGAACACCGGGGAGCTGTTTTTT. Translating it yields CASSSQAPTNTGELFF. V gene TRBV5-5 combines with J gene TRBJ2-2; D remains unclear. Trimming removed 5 bases at V and 0 bases at J, with 14 bases between. The CDR3 is 16 residues long. Germline lookup yields CDR1 SGHKS and CDR2 YYEKEE (reference sequence).

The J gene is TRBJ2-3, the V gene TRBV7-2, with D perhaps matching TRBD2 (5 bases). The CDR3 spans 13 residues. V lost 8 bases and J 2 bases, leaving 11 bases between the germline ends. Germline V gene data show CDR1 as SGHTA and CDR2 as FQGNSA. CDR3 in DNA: TGTGCCAGCGCAGCGGTGTACACAGATACGCAGTATTTT. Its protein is CASAAVYTDTQYF.